The following is a TCR beta chain sequence with its context. What it recognizes is unknown. This entry is derived from a study of CD4 T cells in relation to SARS-CoV-2 and coronaviruses. Across the whole study: ViraFEST: approximately 10-day antigen culture of PBMCs, then TCR beta CDR3 sequencing. The negative reference was HIV-1 Nef peptide pool or peptide-free culture.

The table came from immunoSEQ multiplex PCR; TCRdb's copy has only in-frame clones and leaves some out. The data show roughly 20,000 clones, over 75% seen once. The V gene end was trimmed by 6 bases and the J gene end by 2 bases; junction bases not matched to a gene: 4. Germline V gene sequence: CDR1 MNHEY, CDR2 SVGAGI. The CDR3 extends over 14 amino acids. CD4+ T cells from unexposed donors were obtained before the COVID-19 pandemic (2011-2018). CD4+ T cells were isolated from the cells after around 9 days of culture. The chain carries TRBV6-5 and TRBJ2-7; 10 bases line up with TRBD1. The sample was CD4+ T cells from PBMCs, cultured in vitro. The source is a human donor in good health. CDR3 region: CASSSGQGAYEQYF. CDR3 sequence (DNA): TGTGCCAGCAGCTCAGGACAGGGGGCCTACGAGCAGTACTTC.